The next 25 T cell receptor beta chains were all read from a single sample in a study of control samples from healthy donors and cancer patients. Sequencing used immunoSEQ multiplex PCR; TCRdb keeps in-frame clones, though not all of them. Among approximately 140,000 clones listed, roughly 92% were seen once. Input material: blood. The receptor source for this set is a man in his thirties or forties in good health.

The chain uses TRBV3-1 (or the pseudogene TRBV3-2) and TRBJ1-4, with D possibly matching TRBD1 (5 bases). The V and J ends lost 3 bases and 4 bases respectively, with 15 bases between them. CDR1 and CDR2 (germline): LGHDT, YNNKEL (reference sequence). This CDR3 has 16 residues. The CDR3 loop is CASSQASWDHNEKLFF. In nucleotides, the CDR3 is TGTGCCAGCAGCCAGGCATCCTGGGACCATAATGAAAAACTGTTTTTT.

The CDR3 DNA sequence: TGTGCCACCAGTGATTGGCTAGCGGGAAACAATGAGCAGTTCTTC. This gives the protein CATSDWLAGNNEQFF. This chain joins TRBV24-1 and TRBJ2-1, with 9 bases aligning to TRBD2. The CDR3 is made up of 15 amino acids. V gave up 2 bases and J gave up 5 bases; unmatched junction bases: 3. Germline-derived CDR1 and CDR2 are KGHDR and SFDVKD.

This chain joins TRBV2 and TRBJ2-1, with 8 bases aligning to TRBD2. Trimming removed 6 bases from V and 7 bases from J; junction bases left unmatched: 11. The CDR3 is 15 residues long. From germline, CDR1 is SNHLY and CDR2 FYNNEI. The CDR3 loop reads CASSTGTRSLNEQFF. The CDR3 nucleotides are TGTGCCAGCAGCACCGGGACTAGGTCTTTGAATGAGCAGTTCTTC. Combining the CDR3 with reference TRBV2 and TRBJ2-1 gives the whole variable domain EPEVTQTPSHQVTQMGQEVILRCVPISNHLYFYWYRQILGQKVEFLVSFYNNEISEKSEIFDDQFSVERPDGSNFTLKIRSTKLEDSAMYFCASSTGTRSLNEQFFGPGTRLTVL.

This chain connects TRBV7-8 to TRBJ2-7, with D perhaps matching TRBD1 (5 bases). V gave up 5 bases and J gave up 2 bases, with 10 bases separating them. The length of the CDR3 is 13 residues. CDR1 and CDR2 from the germline V gene are SGHVS and FQNEAQ. CDR3 nucleotides: TGTGCCAGCAGCCTACAGGACACCTACGAGCAGTACTTC. This codes for CASSLQDTYEQYF.

The chain uses TRBV15 and TRBJ1-5; D call uncertain. The V end was cut by 8 bases, the J end by 4 bases, with 15 bases between. The CDR3 spans 14 residues. Per germline, CDR1 LNHNV and CDR2 YYDKDF (reference sequence). CDR3 loop: CATRRQPTNQPQHF. The CDR3 nucleotides are TGTGCCACCCGGAGGCAGCCTACGAATCAGCCCCAGCATTTT.

The V call is TRBV5-1, the J call TRBJ2-7, with a tentative D call TRBD2 (7 bases). The CDR3 is 15 residues long. Trimming left V 0 bases short and J 2 bases short, with 12 bases between. Germline values: CDR1 SGHRS, CDR2 YFSETQ. The CDR3 bases are TGCGCCAGCAGCTTGGTAGGCGGGGGCCCCTACGAGCAGTACTTC. As protein: CASSLVGGGPYEQYF.

The chain couples TRBV5-1 to TRBJ2-3; tentatively, D is TRBD2 (6 bases). Per the germline V gene, CDR1 is SGHRS and CDR2 is YFSETQ. The CDR3 has 16 residues. V lost 0 bases, J lost 3 bases, and 14 bases lay in between. CDR3 nucleotide sequence: TGCGCCAGCAGCTTGGGATCGGGCGGGGTTACAGATACGCAGTATTTT. Encoded protein: CASSLGSGGVTDTQYF.

The CDR3 DNA is TGTGCCAGCAGCCAAGATTGGAGGGGACTAGCGGGAGTTGAGCAGTTCTTC. Translated: CASSQDWRGLAGVEQFF. The chain combines TRBV14 with TRBJ2-1; 14 nucleotides agree with TRBD2. Germline V CDR1 and CDR2: SGHDN, FVKESK. Trimming at V came to 0 bases and at J to 9 bases, leaving 7 bases not matched to a gene. This CDR3 spans 17 amino acids.

This chain joins TRBV28 and TRBJ2-7; possibly TRBD1 or TRBD2 for D (5 bases each). CDR1 and CDR2 (germline): MDHEN, SYDVKM. With 5 bases removed from V and 2 bases from J, the gap between germline ends came to 16 bases. This CDR3 has 15 amino acids. CDR3 coding DNA: TGTGCCAGCAGTCAACCGGGACGGATAACCTACGAGCAGTACTTC. The encoded protein is CASSQPGRITYEQYF. Full variable domain (remainder filled in from reference TRBV28 and TRBJ2-7): DVKVTQSSRYLVKRTGEKVFLECVQDMDHENMFWYRQDPGLGLRLIYFSYDVKMKEKGDIPEGYSVSREKKERFSLILESASTNQTSMYLCASSQPGRITYEQYFGPGTRLTVT.

The chain joins TRBV28 to TRBJ1-1, with D hard to call. CDR3 length equals 13 residues. With 3 bases removed from V and 1 base from J, the gap between germline ends came to 6 bases. Germline loops: CDR1 MDHEN, CDR2 SYDVKM. Here the CDR3 reads CASSLIGNTEAFF. The CDR3 DNA sequence: TGTGCCAGCAGTTTGATCGGGAACACTGAAGCTTTCTTT.

The gene calls are TRBV28 and TRBJ2-7; D possibly corresponds to TRBD2 (5 bases). The CDR3 is made up of 12 amino acids. Germline CDR1 is MDHEN and CDR2 is SYDVKM. Trimming removed 3 bases from V and 3 bases from J, with 6 bases in between. CDR3: CASSLAGYEQYF. As DNA, the CDR3 is TGTGCCAGCAGTTTGGCGGGCTACGAGCAGTACTTC.

The chain employs TRBV7-3 and TRBJ2-3, with 8 bases identical to TRBD2. The germline V gene encodes CDR1 SGHTA and CDR2 FQGTGA. V shed 4 bases, J shed 4 bases, and the junction held 4 bases outside the gene matches. The CDR3 totals 14 residues. Here the CDR3 DNA reads TGTGCCAGCAGCTCCTGGACTAGCCCAGATACGCAGTATTTT. Residues: CASSSWTSPDTQYF. The entire variable domain, with the rest obtained from reference TRBV7-3 and TRBJ2-3, is as follows: GAGVSQTPSNKVTEKGKYVELRCDPISGHTALYWYRQSLGQGPEFLIYFQGTGAADDSGLPNDRFFAVRPEGSVSTLKIQRTERGDSAVYLCASSSWTSPDTQYFGPGTRLTVL.

The rearrangement uses TRBV19 and TRBJ2-1; no firm D call. This CDR3 spans 13 amino acids. Germline CDR1 reads LNHDA; CDR2 reads SQIVND (reference sequence). Between the trimmed V and J ends, which lost 2 bases and 6 bases, there was a span of 8 bases. The CDR3 loop reads CASSIRFPNEQFF. CDR3 nucleotide sequence: TGTGCCAGTAGTATAAGGTTCCCCAATGAGCAGTTCTTC.

J is TRBJ1-4 and V is TRBV19; D possibly corresponds to TRBD1 (5 bases). V lost 5 bases and J 0 bases, leaving 13 bases between the germline ends. The CDR3 contains 16 residues. Germline loops: CDR1 LNHDA, CDR2 SQIVND (reference sequence). CDR3 protein: CASSVGTIATNEKLFF. The CDR3 nucleotides read TGTGCCAGTAGTGTCGGGACTATTGCAACTAATGAAAAACTGTTTTTT.

This rearrangement joins TRBV21-1 to TRBJ2-7; TRBD1 was called by the table and not checked on the DNA. TRBV21-1 is shown as a pseudogene. The CDR3 totals 14 residues. In nucleotides, the CDR3 is TGTGCCAGCAGCAAAGAGGGCAGGGTCGGGGAGCAGTACTTC. It specifies CASSKEGRVGEQYF.

The chain uses TRBV28 and TRBJ1-5; weak D call: TRBD1 (6 bases). Trimming took off 7 bases at V and 7 bases at J, with 11 bases between the two ends. The CDR3 sequence is 12 residues long. The germline CDR1 and CDR2 sequences are MDHEN and SYDVKM. The CDR3 loop is CASIQGGQPQHF. The CDR3 bases are TGTGCCAGCATACAGGGAGGCCAGCCCCAGCATTTT.

V and J are TRBV13 and TRBJ2-6; D is unclear. The CDR3 covers 15 residues. In germline, CDR1 is PRHDT, CDR2 FYEKMQ (reference sequence). The germline V and J ends were trimmed by 3 bases and 2 bases, with 8 bases remaining between them. CDR3 region: CASSLVDTGANVLTF. Here the CDR3 DNA reads TGTGCCAGCAGCTTGGTCGACACTGGGGCCAACGTCCTGACTTTC.

The chain employs TRBV24-1 and TRBJ1-3; D remains ambiguous. This CDR3 spans 16 amino acids. Germline V CDR1 and CDR2: KGHDR, SFDVKD. The V and J ends lost 4 bases and 0 bases respectively, with 12 bases between them. This chain's CDR3 is CATSESGRHSGNTIYF. CDR3 coding DNA: TGTGCCACCAGTGAATCCGGACGGCACTCTGGAAACACCATATATTTT.

V gene TRBV12-3 or TRBV12-4 combines with J gene TRBJ2-2; D unclear. The CDR3 loop spans 13 amino acids. V dropped 3 bases and J dropped 2 bases, with 4 bases sitting between them. The CDR3: CASSFTNTGELFF. As DNA, the CDR3 is TGTGCCAGCAGTTTCACAAACACCGGGGAGCTGTTTTTT.

The chain has TRBV24-1 and TRBJ1-5; the D is unclear. The CDR3 length is 14 residues. The germline V gene has CDR1 KGHDR and CDR2 SFDVKD. With 5 bases removed from V and 7 bases from J, the gap between germline ends came to 14 bases. CDR3 sequence (DNA): TGTGCCACCAGTGTGGCGGCAAGTAACCAGCCCCAGCATTTT. Translation: CATSVAASNQPQHF.

This chain links TRBV5-4 with TRBJ2-2, with 15 nucleotides matching TRBD2. Germline V gives CDR1 SGHNT, CDR2 YYREEE (reference sequence). The trim removed 9 bases at V and 6 bases at J, leaving 6 bases unmatched. CDR3 length equals 15 residues. CDR3 region: CATGLAGGRAGELFF. CDR3 sequence (DNA): TGTGCCACTGGACTAGCGGGAGGGCGGGCCGGGGAGCTGTTTTTT.

The sample holds one count of this clone. The chain recombines TRBV5-5 with TRBJ2-2; D is possibly TRBD2 (6 bases). Germline V gene sequence: CDR1 SGHKS, CDR2 YYEKEE (reference sequence). The V end lost 5 bases, the J end lost 4 bases, and 15 bases lay between the germline ends. The CDR3 totals 15 residues. CDR3 nucleotides: TGTGCCAGCAGACGACTAGTATTTTCCACCGGGGAGCTGTTTTTT. Translation: CASRRLVFSTGELFF.

The chain uses TRBV7-2 and TRBJ1-3; unclear D gene. The CDR3 has 13 residues. CDR1 SGHTA and CDR2 FQGNSA come from the germline V gene. Trimming removed 3 bases at V and 0 bases at J, with 3 bases between. The CDR3 sequence is CASSFHSGNTIYF. The CDR3 bases are TGTGCCAGCAGCTTTCACTCTGGAAACACCATATATTTT.

The V call is TRBV12-3 or TRBV12-4, the J call TRBJ1-5, with 10 bases fitting TRBD1. The CDR3 is made up of 13 amino acids. V lost 4 bases and J lost 7; bases outside the gene matches: 1. CDR3 sequence reads: CASSSGQGQPQHF. The CDR3 bases are TGTGCCAGCAGTTCGGGACAGGGGCAGCCCCAGCATTTT.

The chain uses TRBV19 and TRBJ2-5; unclear D gene. This CDR3 comprises 12 residues. Germline assignment: CDR1 LNHDA and CDR2 SQIVND (reference sequence). Trimming shortened V by 7 bases and J by 5 bases, and 11 bases separated the two germline ends. The CDR3 DNA reads TGTGCCAGTATAAGTAGTACGGAGACCCAGTACTTC. It encodes CASISSTETQYF.